This T cell receptor (beta chain) was found in a study of molecular identifiers for immune sequencing clone quantification. General study findings and limits: Barcode-sharing identical TCR molecules could underestimate highly expanded clone sizes. Jurkat TCR RNA from one cell was spiked into about a million naive cells, and it was reportedly detectable there.

A remark on this clonotype: Antigen unknown.

Sorting recovered naive CD8 T cells on a CD8+CD4-CCR7+CD45RA+ profile. The CDR3 is made up of 14 amino acids. The germline V gene has CDR1 MGHRA and CDR2 YSYEKL. V shed 5 bases and J 4 bases; nucleotides not matched to a gene: 7. Previously published methods and listed TCR primers were used for the bulk TCR libraries. One entry per CDR3 protein results from TCRdb running MiXCR on the PCR reads. The sample carries 400,000 to 600,000 distinct CDR3 sequences, roughly 26% recorded once. V gene TRBV4-1 combines with J gene TRBJ2-7, with 8 bases matching TRBD1. The source is a human donor in good health. Some libraries in this study had Jurkat cell RNA spiked in. Sequenced material: naive CD8+ T cells from blood, with Jurkat cell RNA spiked in. Specified subset: FACS-sorted CD8+CD4-CCR7+CD45RA+ naive T cells. The CDR3 region is CASSSTTGEYEQYF. DNA for the CDR3: TGCGCCAGCAGCTCGACGACAGGGGAATACGAGCAGTACTTC.